Described below is a single T cell receptor beta chain sequence and its context. Germline V gene data show CDR1 as SGHNT and CDR2 as YYREEE (reference sequence). Deletions cut 0 bases from V and 2 bases from J, with 12 bases between. This CDR3 has 15 amino acids. This entry comes from a study of blood T cell repertoires in COVID-19. On the study more broadly: Collection of acute and convalescent COVID-19 samples took place in the United States, Italy and Spain.

Seattle participants joined during active infection and were tracked over time. Clones were sequenced by immunoSEQ multiplex PCR, and TCRdb holds only the in-frame ones, with some missing. In the table there are 250,000 to 350,000 clones, about nine tenths of which are singletons. The receptor comes from a woman in her thirties with COVID-19, enrolled during active disease. The gene calls are TRBV5-4 and TRBJ2-7, with D possibly matching TRBD1 (5 bases). The material sequenced was peripheral blood. The chain's CDR3 is CASSLDRRTPYEQYF. The CDR3 nucleotides are TGTGCCAGCAGCTTGGACAGGCGAACCCCCTACGAGCAGTACTTC.